The rows below give T cell receptor beta chains drawn from one sample of a study of monozygotic twins with inflammatory bowel disease. Each CDR3 protein gets one entry in TCRdb, which reprocessed the 5' RACE reads and gives no DNA. Reported are 190,000 or so distinct CDR3 sequences; the ten largest clones contain approximately 1.5%. The sequenced material came from blood. These receptors all stem from a human donor with ulcerative colitis or Crohn's disease, or a healthy co-twin of an affected twin (not recorded which). Both conserved end residues are part of each CDR3.

TRBV5-5	TRBJ2-3	CASSLGLALDTQYF
TRBV5-1	TRBJ2-7	CASSFWTDSNEQYF
TRBV5-1	TRBJ1-3	CASSSYRGGATGNTIYF
TRBV7-8	TRBJ1-4	CASSLSPGREKLFF
TRBV29-1	TRBJ2-4	CSVESQRGDLQYF
TRBV7-2	TRBJ2-7	CASSPLNTYEQYF
TRBV7-6	TRBJ2-7	CASSLANGDGYEQYF
TRBV6-1	TRBJ1-1	CASSEAGQAAEAFF
TRBV6-1	TRBJ1-5	CASSAVYGNQPQHF
TRBV12-3/TRBV12-4	TRBJ2-1	CASQSTGSPYNEQFF
TRBV4-1	TRBJ2-3	CASSQEGGTSGESYF
TRBV4-2	TRBJ2-3	CASSQERATDTQYF
TRBV6-1	TRBJ1-1	CASSGAYFGVTEAFF
TRBV7-2	TRBJ1-5	CASSLAVTGGQPQHF
TRBV29-1	TRBJ1-1	CSVERTAGDEAFF
TRBV14	TRBJ2-1	CASSLRRIFSYNEQFF
TRBV7-3	TRBJ2-3	CASSAGTSPDTQYF
TRBV12-3/TRBV12-4	TRBJ2-5	CASTIQAAEKTQYF
TRBV5-1	TRBJ2-6	CASRVQGANAGANVLTF
TRBV7-2	TRBJ1-4	CASSLRQGSEKLFF
TRBV12-3/TRBV12-4	TRBJ2-5	CASSLARETVQETQYF
TRBV5-6	TRBJ2-7	CASSLLPSGVDQYF
TRBV5-1	TRBJ1-2	CASSLHSTIYGYTF
TRBV7-9	TRBJ1-6	CASSLSGSPYNSPLHF
TRBV12-3/TRBV12-4	TRBJ2-3	CASSLTGADTQYF
TRBV27	TRBJ2-1	CASSYGPRSYNEQFF
TRBV7-6	TRBJ2-5	CASSLAADSQETQYF
TRBV7-9	TRBJ1-1	CASSHRGITEAFF
TRBV18	TRBJ1-4	CASSIADRGSEKLFF
TRBV7-9	TRBJ1-3	CASSSVRGPYGNTIYF
TRBV20-1	TRBJ2-5	CSARPGAGPQETQYF
TRBV15	TRBJ1-6	CATSRDQQSPLHF
TRBV5-6	TRBJ2-1	CASSPDGGNIHNEQFF
TRBV3-1	TRBJ1-6	CASSQGWKNSPLHF
TRBV2	TRBJ2-3	CASIGGVSGVVSDTQYF
TRBV5-1	TRBJ2-7	CASSLEGLAVTYEQYF
TRBV11-2	TRBJ2-1	CASSLSHGGAGDDEQFF
TRBV12-3/TRBV12-4	TRBJ2-5	CASSSTGTRGETQYF
TRBV20-1	TRBJ2-3	CSAPHSSGGAYTQYF
TRBV5-1	TRBJ2-7	CASSWDTYEQYF
TRBV7-9	TRBJ2-3	CASSLDTSVTDTQYF
TRBV6-1	TRBJ2-1	CASRRGGGTSGGSYNEQFF
TRBV29-1	TRBJ1-1	CSVGATGGWGTEAFF